This T cell receptor (beta chain) stems from a study of neoadjuvant nivolumab and ipilimumab in lung cancer. Study-level points and caveats: Resected tumors had greater TCR richness and clonality than uninvolved lung. Pretherapy blood TCR richness correlated positively with resected tumor richness. From pretherapy to surgery, tumor richness and clonality rose with dual therapy. A small number of samples were TCR sequenced.

The length of the CDR3 is 16 residues. The V gene lost 7 bases and the J gene lost 3 bases, with 21 bases spanning the gap. From germline, CDR1 is MDHEN and CDR2 SYDVKM. This clone has just a few counts. The antigen is unknown. Assay: immunoSEQ multiplex PCR; the TCRdb copy retains only in-frame clones and omits some. The sample holds over 4,000 clones; roughly 80% are singletons and the top ten take over 9.5%. The sample consisted of tumor tissue, taken after neoadjuvant nivolumab, alone or with ipilimumab, at or shortly before surgery. The genes are TRBV28 and TRBJ1-1; no reliable D call. This receptor was obtained from an adult with non-small cell lung cancer. CDR3 in amino acids: CASTLPGHFEDTEAFF. In DNA, the CDR3 is TGTGCCAGCACTCTCCCCGGTCATTTCGAGGACACTGAAGCTTTCTTT.